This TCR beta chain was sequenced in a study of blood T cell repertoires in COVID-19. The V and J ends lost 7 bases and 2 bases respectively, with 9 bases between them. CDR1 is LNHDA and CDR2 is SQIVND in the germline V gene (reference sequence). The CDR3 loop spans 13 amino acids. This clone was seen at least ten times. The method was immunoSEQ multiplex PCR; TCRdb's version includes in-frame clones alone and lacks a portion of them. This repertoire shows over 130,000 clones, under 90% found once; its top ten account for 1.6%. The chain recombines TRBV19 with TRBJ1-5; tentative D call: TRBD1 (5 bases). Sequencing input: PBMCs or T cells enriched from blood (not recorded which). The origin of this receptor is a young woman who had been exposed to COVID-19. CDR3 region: CASMWGGNQPQHF. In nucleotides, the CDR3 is TGTGCCAGTATGTGGGGGGGCAATCAGCCCCAGCATTTT.